Following are 30 T cell receptor beta chains from one sample sequenced in a study of control samples from healthy donors and cancer patients. The assay was immunoSEQ multiplex PCR, and TCRdb's table has in-frame clones only and misses some. The sample has more than 120,000 clones; 91% are singletons. The sample consisted of blood. The receptors originated from a man younger than 45 in good health.

The chain couples TRBV30 to TRBJ2-6; 7 bases agree with TRBD1. Germline V gene data show CDR1 as GTSNPN and CDR2 as SVGIG (reference sequence). V lost 4 bases to trimming and J lost 7 bases; unmatched junction nucleotides: 10. This CDR3 is built from 15 residues. The CDR3 coding sequence is TGTGCCTGGACAGAGGGGACAGCCTACGCCAACGTCCTGACTTTC. Residues: CAWTEGTAYANVLTF.

This chain connects TRBV19 to TRBJ1-2; TRBD1 is a possible D gene (5 bases). CDR1 and CDR2 from the germline V gene are LNHDA and SQIVND (reference sequence). V shed 1 base and J shed 3 bases, with 15 bases lying between them. This CDR3 spans 16 amino acids. CDR3 DNA sequence: TGTGCCAGTAGTATAGTCGTCGGCAGGGATGACTATGGCTACACCTTC. This gives the protein CASSIVVGRDDYGYTF.

The rearrangement joins TRBV27 to TRBJ2-2; D not certain. Germline-derived CDR1 and CDR2 are MNHEY and SMNVEV (reference sequence). Trimming pared 5 bases from V and 4 bases from J, leaving 14 bases between. The CDR3 covers 15 residues. The chain's CDR3 is CASSPHPGTTGELFF. In DNA form, the CDR3 reads TGTGCCAGCAGTCCCCACCCAGGAACCACCGGGGAGCTGTTTTTT.

The chain links TRBV5-1 to TRBJ2-3; TRBD2 matches 8 bases. Trimming removed 4 bases from V and 2 bases from J; junction bases left unmatched: 9. The CDR3 covers 16 residues. Germline CDR1 SGHRS, CDR2 YFSETQ. In DNA, the CDR3 is TGCGCCAGCAGCCTGGGACTAGAATCCCCCACAGATACGCAGTATTTT. This gives the protein CASSLGLESPTDTQYF.

The chain joins TRBV5-1 to TRBJ1-1; TRBD1 matches 7 bases. J was trimmed by 1 base and V by 0 bases; bases with no gene match: 3. Germline V gene lookup returns CDR1 SGHRS and CDR2 YFSETQ. The CDR3 loop spans 15 amino acids. The CDR3 DNA follows: TGCGCCAGCAGCTTGGGGTCAGGGGGGAACACTGAAGCTTTCTTT. Amino acid sequence: CASSLGSGGNTEAFF.

This clone was recorded once. The chain employs TRBV28 and TRBJ1-4; 7 bases align to TRBD1. CDR3 length equals 16 residues. Per germline, CDR1 MDHEN and CDR2 SYDVKM. V shed 5 bases and J 0 bases; nucleotides not matched to a gene: 6. CDR3 protein: CASSPRTGATNEKLFF. The CDR3 DNA is TGTGCCAGCAGTCCAAGGACAGGTGCAACTAATGAAAAACTGTTTTTT.

J is TRBJ1-1 and V is TRBV14; tentative D call: TRBD1 (6 bases). The germline V gene has CDR1 SGHDN and CDR2 FVKESK. The CDR3 consists of 15 residues. V was shortened by 5 bases and J by 1 base, with 14 bases between the two germline ends. The CDR3 protein is CASSSYREGNTEAFF. CDR3 DNA: TGTGCCAGCAGCTCCTACAGGGAAGGGAACACTGAAGCTTTCTTT.

This clone showed up just once. The chain carries TRBV29-1 and TRBJ2-7, with D maybe TRBD1 (5 bases). Germline CDR1 reads SQVTM; CDR2 reads ANQGSEA. The CDR3 runs 13 residues. The V end was cut by 5 bases, the J end by 5 bases, with 16 bases between. The CDR3 bases are TGCAGCGTTACTCAGGGATCTGGGGACGAGCAGTACTTC. This translates into CSVTQGSGDEQYF.

The gene calls are TRBV7-3 and TRBJ1-2, with 8 nucleotides matching TRBD1. Per germline, CDR1 SGHTA and CDR2 FQGTGA. Losses at the gene ends were 5 bases for V and 0 bases for J; bases not matched to a gene: 5. The CDR3 has 15 amino acids. The CDR3: CASSPRQGTNYGYTF. For the CDR3, the DNA is TGTGCCAGCAGCCCCCGACAGGGGACTAACTATGGCTACACCTTC.

This clone was detected only once. The rearrangement links TRBV19 to TRBJ1-2; possible D gene TRBD1, 5 bases. From germline, CDR1 is LNHDA and CDR2 SQIVND (reference sequence). This CDR3 is built from 15 residues. V shed 3 bases and J shed 0 bases, with 11 bases lying between them. The CDR3 sequence: CASSITQGSNYGYTF. CDR3 coding DNA: TGTGCCAGTAGTATTACCCAGGGCTCTAACTATGGCTACACCTTC.

This clone was seen once. V usage is TRBV5-6 and J usage is TRBJ2-7, with 8 bases fitting TRBD1. The CDR3 loop spans 13 amino acids. With 0 bases clipped from V and 4 bases from J, the junction kept 0 bases outside the gene matches. Germline CDR1 and CDR2: SGHDT and YYEEEE. The CDR3, as DNA: TGTGCCAGCAGCTTGGGGACAGGGTACGAGCAGTACTTC. Translated, it gives CASSLGTGYEQYF.

V and J are TRBV9 and TRBJ2-1; D is ambiguous. From germline, CDR1 is SGDLS and CDR2 YYNGEE. V lost 2 bases to trimming and J lost 5 bases, with 11 bases between them. CDR3 length equals 14 residues. The CDR3 nucleotides read TGTGCCAGCAGCGTTGCAGGTACAAACAATGAGCAGTTCTTC. This encodes CASSVAGTNNEQFF.

The chain is built from TRBV27 and TRBJ2-7; no reliable D call. CDR3 length: 12 amino acids. V was cut by 2 bases and J by 5 bases, with 7 bases left in between. The germline CDR1 and CDR2 sequences are MNHEY and SMNVEV (reference sequence). This CDR3 is CASSLSSHEQYF. CDR3 sequence (DNA): TGTGCCAGCAGTTTAAGTTCCCACGAGCAGTACTTC.

The CDR3 protein is CASSLISGRSGSYNSPLHF. The DNA for the CDR3 is TGTGCCAGCAGTTTGATCTCGGGGAGATCGGGCTCCTATAATTCACCCCTCCACTTT. The rearrangement links TRBV27 to TRBJ1-6, with D unresolved. Trimming took off 3 bases at V and 0 bases at J, with 18 bases between the two ends. Germline V lookup: CDR1 MNHEY, CDR2 SMNVEV (reference sequence). This CDR3 has 19 amino acids.

CDR3 region: CASGLTWTGITHEQYF. The DNA for the CDR3 is TGTGCTAGTGGTTTGACATGGACAGGTATTACCCACGAGCAGTACTTC. The chain joins TRBV12-5 to TRBJ2-7, with 7 bases aligning to TRBD1. V was clipped by 2 bases and J by 5 bases; unmatched bases: 12. Per germline, CDR1 LGHNT and CDR2 FRNRAP. This CDR3 spans 16 amino acids.

The rearrangement uses TRBV10-3 and TRBJ1-4; perhaps TRBD1 as D (5 bases). The CDR3 extends over 13 amino acids. Germline CDR1 reads ENHRY; CDR2 reads SYGVKD. Trimming cost V 6 bases and J 7 bases, with 12 bases left between them. CDR3 DNA sequence: TGTGCCATCAGGGGGACTATGGGTGAAAAACTGTTTTTT. Amino acids: CAIRGTMGEKLFF.

The chain has TRBV5-6 and TRBJ1-2; D is perhaps TRBD1 (5 bases). The germline CDR1 and CDR2 sequences are SGHDT and YYEEEE. CDR3 length: 14 amino acids. Deletions cut 0 bases from V and 1 base from J, with 7 bases between. The CDR3 DNA reads as TGTGCCAGCAGCTTGGGACAGCTTAACTATGGCTACACCTTC. Residues: CASSLGQLNYGYTF.

J is TRBJ1-4 and V is TRBV12-3 or TRBV12-4; D is ambiguous. The length of the CDR3 is 12 residues. V was cut by 4 bases and J by 5 bases, with 5 bases left in between. Here the CDR3 reads CASSSLNEKLFF. Here the CDR3 DNA reads TGTGCCAGCAGTTCCCTAAATGAAAAACTGTTTTTT.

This chain joins TRBV11-2 and TRBJ2-3; 11 nucleotides match TRBD2. The CDR3 runs to 15 residues. Germline CDR1 SGHAT, CDR2 FQNNGV. V shed 4 bases and J 1 base; nucleotides not matched to a gene: 1. The CDR3 sequence is CASSSSGGRTDTQYF. CDR3 bases: TGTGCCAGCAGCTCTAGCGGGGGGCGCACAGATACGCAGTATTTT.

The count of this clone is one. The chain recombines TRBV9 with TRBJ1-1; D uncertain. The CDR3 is 13 amino acids. With 0 bases removed from V and 5 bases from J, the gap between germline ends came to 8 bases. CDR1 is SGDLS and CDR2 is YYNGEE in the germline V gene. Written as DNA, the CDR3 is TGTGCCAGCAGCGTAGATCACGGGACTGAAGCTTTCTTT. This translates into CASSVDHGTEAFF. The complete variable domain, with remaining parts taken from reference TRBV9 and TRBJ1-1, reads DSGVTQTPKHLITATGQRVTLRCSPRSGDLSVYWYQQSLDQGLQFLIQYYNGEERAKGNILERFSAQQFPDLHSELNLSSLELGDSALYFCASSVDHGTEAFFGQGTRLTVV.

In its sample, this clone was seen once. The chain carries TRBV6-6 and TRBJ1-5; D ambiguous. This CDR3 contains 14 residues. Germline V CDR1 and CDR2: MNHNY, SVGAGI (reference sequence). The germline V and J ends were trimmed by 4 bases and 4 bases, with 11 bases remaining between them. Here the CDR3 DNA reads TGTGCCAGCAGTTTCAATACGGGAAATCAGCCCCAGCATTTT. Encoded protein: CASSFNTGNQPQHF.

The chain combines TRBV2 with TRBJ1-1; weak D call: TRBD1 (6 bases). With 4 bases removed from V and 5 bases from J, the gap between germline ends came to 11 bases. The CDR3 runs 13 residues. Germline V CDR1 and CDR2: SNHLY, FYNNEI. The CDR3 DNA sequence: TGTGCCAGCAGTGGATACAGGGATACTGAAGCTTTCTTT. Its protein product is CASSGYRDTEAFF.

The V gene is TRBV5-6, the J gene TRBJ2-7; D unclear. The CDR3 has 14 amino acids. The V end was cut by 0 bases, the J end by 0 bases, with 7 bases between. In germline, CDR1 is SGHDT, CDR2 YYEEEE. The CDR3 loop reads CASSLDYSSYEQYF. As DNA, the CDR3 is TGTGCCAGCAGCTTGGACTATAGCTCCTACGAGCAGTACTTC.

V is TRBV6-1 and J is TRBJ1-2; D uncertain. This CDR3 is 15 amino acids long. V was clipped by 1 base and J by 6 bases, with 15 bases between them. The germline CDR1 and CDR2 sequences are MNHNS and SASEGT. CDR3 protein: CASSEEWAHRNGYTF. The CDR3 DNA sequence: TGTGCCAGCAGTGAAGAGTGGGCCCACAGAAATGGCTACACCTTC.

The chain combines TRBV6-5 with TRBJ1-2; possibly TRBD1 for D (6 bases). The V end lost 2 bases, the J end lost 6 bases, and 10 bases lay between the germline ends. Per the germline V gene, CDR1 is MNHEY and CDR2 is SVGAGI. The CDR3 totals 13 residues. The CDR3 nucleotides are TGTGCCAGCAGTTACGAGGGGGGGAATGGCTACACCTTC. Its translation: CASSYEGGNGYTF.

V is TRBV5-6 and J is TRBJ1-2; 9 nucleotides line up with TRBD1. This CDR3 spans 15 amino acids. The germline CDR1 and CDR2 sequences are SGHDT and YYEEEE. Trimming cost V 4 bases and J 5 bases; bases outside gene matches: 9. Here the CDR3 reads CASSPGTGFGYGYTF. The CDR3 DNA follows: TGTGCCAGCAGCCCCGGGACAGGGTTTGGGTATGGCTACACCTTC.

The chain couples TRBV28 to TRBJ2-7; TRBD2 matches at 9 bases. Germline-derived CDR1 and CDR2 are MDHEN and SYDVKM. V lost 3 bases and J lost 2; bases outside the gene matches: 5. The CDR3 is 15 amino acids. The CDR3 here is CASSLWASGAYEQYF. In nucleotides, the CDR3 is TGTGCCAGCAGTTTGTGGGCTAGCGGGGCCTACGAGCAGTACTTC.

The chain is built from TRBV18 and TRBJ1-5, with D possibly TRBD1 on 6 matching bases. The CDR3 totals 14 residues. Trimming stripped 3 bases from V and 2 bases from J, with 8 bases between. Germline lookup yields CDR1 KGHSH and CDR2 LQKENI. CDR3 amino acids: CASSPGAGNQPQHF. The CDR3 DNA reads as TGTGCCAGCTCACCGGGGGCAGGCAATCAGCCCCAGCATTTT.

The chain carries TRBV15 and TRBJ2-7; maybe TRBD2 (6 bases). Germline lookup yields CDR1 LNHNV and CDR2 YYDKDF (reference sequence). Deletions cut 5 bases from V and 1 base from J, with 15 bases between. The length of the CDR3 is 15 residues. The CDR3, as DNA: TGTGCCACCAGCCCTGAAGGCGGGGATTCCTACGAGCAGTACTTC. Its protein is CATSPEGGDSYEQYF. The whole variable domain, remainder taken from reference TRBV15 and TRBJ2-7, is DAMVIQNPRYQVTQFGKPVTLSCSQTLNHNVMYWYQQKSSQAPKLLFHYYDKDFNNEADTPDNFQSRRPNTSFCFLDIRSPGLGDTAMYLCATSPEGGDSYEQYFGPGTRLTVT.

The V gene is TRBV28, the J gene TRBJ2-2; D is unclear. V was pared by 3 bases and J by 1 base, with 6 bases between. Per the germline V gene, CDR1 is MDHEN and CDR2 is SYDVKM. The CDR3 length is 14 residues. CDR3 in amino acids: CASSFRQNTGELFF. The CDR3, as DNA: TGTGCCAGCAGTTTTAGACAGAACACCGGGGAGCTGTTTTTT.